These T cell receptor beta chains were read from a single sample in a study of OX40 agonist ivuxolimab in advanced cancers. Only in-frame clones appear in the TCRdb table, and some are missing; sequencing was by immunoSEQ multiplex PCR. This sample has roughly 58,000 clones, with roughly 84% found just once. Sequencing used CD4+ or CD8+ T cells sorted from blood, obtained in a trial of the OX40 agonist ivuxolimab. These receptor sequences come from an adult with an advanced solid tumor such as melanoma, head and neck, liver or kidney cancer. Each CDR3 is given with its conserved first and last residue. Each record gives: clone size, D gene, V gene, J gene, CDR3 DNA, CDR3 protein. D genes are given only for firm matches. Some rows mark clone size as missing; the rest say once, few, many or name a class of expanded clone.

>-|-|TRBV21-1|TRBJ2-5
TGTGCCAGCACCCGCGGGGAAGAGACCCAGTACTTC
CASTRGEETQYF
>-|TRBD1|TRBV25-1|TRBJ2-7
TGTGCCAGCAGGACCGGACAGGGCGACGAGCAGTACTTC
CASRTGQGDEQYF
>medium-sized|TRBD1|TRBV5-1|TRBJ2-7
TGCGCCAGCAGCTCCGAATCGGGACAGAGGGGCGAGCAGTACTTC
CASSSESGQRGEQYF
>once|TRBD2|TRBV4-3|TRBJ2-5
TGCGCCAGCAGCCAAGATCACCCCGGGACTAGCGGGGTGTCTAGCCGCGAGACCCAGTACTTC
CASSQDHPGTSGVSSRETQYF
>-|-|TRBV11-3|TRBJ2-7
TGTGCCAGCAGCTTAGCCTGGGGGGAGACCTACGAGCAGTACTTC
CASSLAWGETYEQYF
>once|TRBD2|TRBV7-6|TRBJ2-5
TGTGCCAGCAGCTTAGCGACGGGGGGGTGGGAGACCCAGTACTTC
CASSLATGGWETQYF
>-|-|TRBV6-5|TRBJ2-7
TGTGCCAGCAGAACGGACAGCTCCTACGAGCAGTACTTC
CASRTDSSYEQYF
>few|-|TRBV28|TRBJ2-7
TGTGCCAGCAGCCCGCCTCTACCGGGACCCAACCCCTACGAGCAGTACTTC
CASSPPLPGPNPYEQYF
>-|-|TRBV11-1|TRBJ2-5
TGTGCCAGCAGGGTTGGGGAGACCCAGTACTTC
CASRVGETQYF
>-|TRBD2|TRBV2|TRBJ2-7
TGTGCCAGCAGTGTGGCTAGCGGGGCCTACGAGCAGTACTTC
CASSVASGAYEQYF
>-|-|TRBV14|TRBJ1-1
TGTGCCAGCAGCCAAGGGCAGGGAAGGAACCCTGAAGCTTTCTTT
CASSQGQGRNPEAFF
>-|TRBD2|TRBV4-2|TRBJ2-1
TGTGCCAGCAGCCAAACGGGACTAGCGGGAGCGACATACAATGAGCAGTTCTTC
CASSQTGLAGATYNEQFF
>-|-|TRBV7-7|TRBJ2-3
TGTGCTAGCAGCCGTTGGCGGAGGTGCCGCAGCACAGATACGCAGTATTTT
CASSRWRRCRSTDTQYF
>-|TRBD1|TRBV10-3|TRBJ2-7
TGTGCCATCAGTCCGGGACAGGGATACCACGAGCAGTACTTC
CAISPGQGYHEQYF
>-|-|TRBV5-1|TRBJ1-3
TGCGCCAGCAGTGAGCAAGGGGGCTCTGGAAACACCATATATTTT
CASSEQGGSGNTIYF
>-|-|TRBV6-5|TRBJ2-1
TGTGCCAGCAGTTATTCGGAAAGCTCCTACAATGAGCAGTTCTTC
CASSYSESSYNEQFF
>-|-|TRBV30|TRBJ1-1
TGTGCCTGGAGTACCGGGAGTACCGAAGCTTTCTTT
CAWSTGSTEAFF
>-|TRBD2|TRBV11-2|TRBJ2-7
TGTGCCGGGAAGCGGGAGGGAACGAACGAGCAGTACTTC
CAGKREGTNEQYF
>-|TRBD2|TRBV2|TRBJ2-7
TGTGCCAGCAGTGAGGGGGGACTAGCGGACGCCTACGAGCAGTACTTC
CASSEGGLADAYEQYF
>-|TRBD2|TRBV9|TRBJ2-3
TGTGCCAGCAGCGTAGGTGATAGCGGGGGGGCCGGCACAGATACGCAGTATTTT
CASSVGDSGGAGTDTQYF
>-|TRBD1|TRBV28|TRBJ2-1
TGTGCCAGCAAGAGTGGGACAGGGGGGGGGAATGAGCAGTTCTTC
CASKSGTGGGNEQFF
>few|-|TRBV5-1|TRBJ1-2
TGCGCCAGCAGCTCCCTCGGGGGGCCTGGCTACACCTTC
CASSSLGGPGYTF
>-|TRBD1|TRBV10-3|TRBJ2-7
TGTGCCATCACCGACGGGACAGAGGGCTACGAGCAGTACTTC
CAITDGTEGYEQYF
>once|TRBD1|TRBV5-1|TRBJ1-5
TGCGCCAGCAGCTTGGGAGGGGGCACGAATCAGCCCCAGCATTTT
CASSLGGGTNQPQHF
>-|-|TRBV14|TRBJ2-7
TGTGCCAGCAGCCAAGAATGGGTGCCGTTCAGGCCCCCTTACGAGCAGTACTTC
CASSQEWVPFRPPYEQYF
>-|-|TRBV28|TRBJ1-1
TGTGCCAGCATTGAGGGCCCCTCGATTGGTGAAGCTTTCTTT
CASIEGPSIGEAFF
>-|TRBD2|TRBV7-9|TRBJ2-3
TGTGCCAGCAGTCCTTATGGACTAGCGGGCACAGATACGCAGTATTTT
CASSPYGLAGTDTQYF
>-|TRBD2|TRBV7-2|TRBJ2-5
TGTGCCAGCAGCTTATCGGGCGGGAGTGGGAAGACCCAGTACTTC
CASSLSGGSGKTQYF
>-|TRBD2|TRBV7-3|TRBJ2-7
TGTGCCAGCAGCTTAAAAGGACTACCCGGGACTAGCACTTACGAGCAGTACTTC
CASSLKGLPGTSTYEQYF
>once|-|TRBV5-1|TRBJ1-2
TGCGCCAGCAGCTTGGACAGTAACTATGGCTACACCTTC
CASSLDSNYGYTF
>-|-|TRBV19|TRBJ1-5
TGTGCCAGTAGTCCTCAGGGGATTAGCAATCAGCCCCAGCATTTT
CASSPQGISNQPQHF
>medium-sized|-|TRBV10-3|TRBJ1-5
TGTGCCATCAGCGCTAACAATCAGCCCCAGCATTTT
CAISANNQPQHF
>-|-|TRBV27|TRBJ1-5
TGTGCCAGCAGTCAGAGCGGCAATCAGCCCCAGCATTTT
CASSQSGNQPQHF
>-|-|TRBV19|TRBJ1-5
TGTGCCAGTAGTCCAGGGGTTGATCAGCCCCAGCATTTT
CASSPGVDQPQHF
>-|-|TRBV9|TRBJ1-1
TGTGCCAGCAGCCCCCGGGGGCAGCTGAACACTGAAGCTTTCTTT
CASSPRGQLNTEAFF
>few|TRBD2|TRBV5-4|TRBJ2-7
TGTGCCAGCAGCCGGGGACTAGCTTACGAGCAGTACTTC
CASSRGLAYEQYF
>-|TRBD2|TRBV4-2|TRBJ2-1
TGTGCCAGCAGCTCGAGCGGGGGCCCTTACAATGAGCAGTTCTTC
CASSSSGGPYNEQFF
>-|-|TRBV5-1|TRBJ2-3
TGCGCCAGCAGGACGGACTCTAACACAGATACGCAGTATTTT
CASRTDSNTDTQYF
>-|-|TRBV15|TRBJ1-5
TGTGCCACCAGCAGAGATCCAGGAGGCAATCAGCCCCAGCATTTT
CATSRDPGGNQPQHF
>once|-|TRBV5-1|TRBJ2-3
TGCGCCAGCAGCTTTGAGCATGCCAGGCAGTATTTT
CASSFEHARQYF
>-|-|TRBV7-8|TRBJ1-4
TGTGCCAGCAGCTTAACAGGGAAGAGTGAAAAACTGTTTTTT
CASSLTGKSEKLFF